This TCR beta chain was documented in a study of identical twins (dated by TCRdb to the mid-2010s). Study-wide context: To test whether fetal clonotypes persist, the study used deep sequencing on TCR alpha and beta repertoires from monozygotic twins, unrelated adults of various ages, and cord blood. Replicate twin experiments were performed at different times using different library preparation protocols to rule out contamination.

This clonotype was detected a few times. There is no known antigen for this receptor. No base-level quality is on record; no much larger clone is a single base apart. Only healthy Caucasian donors were included. Three pairs of female monozygotic twins, all aged about 18 to 29 years, made up the twin cohort. The RNA used for TCR libraries was isolated from peripheral blood mononuclear cells. Summary of the overall study and its limitations: Out-of-frame TCR alpha sharing in monozygotic twins was systematically underestimated by recombination models, whereas sharing between unrelated individuals was in agreement with the recombination models. Compared with coincidental sharing between unrelated individuals, out-of-frame TCR alpha sequences shared between twins showed an excess of sequences with low generation probability. Because the same donors could not be followed over many years, conclusions were based on cross-sectional statistical analysis. Zero-insertion analyses could be partly confounded by invariant T cells such as MAIT and iNKT, though diverse VJ usage argued against such confounding for most clonotypes. The excess sharing between twins in beta out-of-frame sequences was weaker because fewer shared sequences reduced the signal-to-noise ratio. Fewer insertions were carried by abundant cord blood beta clonotypes, a similar but weaker trend appeared in young adult naive repertoires, and no such trend appeared in memory repertoires.

From a lookup of the germline V gene, CDR1 and CDR2 are ENHRY and SYGVKD. V trim: 11 bases; J trim: 5 bases; unmatched bases: 11. The CDR3, cysteine through phenylalanine, is 14 amino acids long. Solely the CDR3 DNA is kept, with 42 bases framed from the first base. Preparation of the library involved 5' RACE. Sequenced using an Illumina HiSeq 2000. A universal primer binding site was added through template switching, and the final cDNA carried a unique molecular identifier so that TCR cDNA molecules could be counted accurately. Specific primers in the conserved constant-segment region were used to synthesize first-strand cDNA for TCR alpha and beta chains. To control for contamination, each cDNA library was double barcoded with a SMART-Mk sample barcode plus Illumina barcodes. TruSeq adapter sequences along with Illumina sample barcodes were introduced in two successive PCR steps. The TCR alpha and beta cDNA libraries were sequenced on the Illumina HiSeq platform using custom primers. Per the source publication's procedure: MiGEC processed the raw reads to extract unique molecular identifiers, while MiXCR was used to determine the CDR3 positions. Recombination models were inferred per individual with the repgenHMM and IGoR tools using an EM algorithm. The tcR package in R was used for shared clonotype analysis, with sharing normalized by the product of cloneset sizes. To study raw recombination free of thymic and clonal selection effects, out-of-frame nonproductive sequences were analyzed. TCRdb passed the public sequencing reads through fastp at Q25 and MiXCR, retaining productive beta sequences. Identical CDR3 proteins give one entry, which carries the most common genes and DNA. V and J calls and clone size were set by TCRdb, not the authors. For this sample the table gives about 570,000 distinct CDR3 sequences, of which approximately 9.6% were detected only once. The ten biggest clones cover roughly 3% of the sample.

The same data also went into a second study, on yellow fever vaccine responses in identical twins. From the second report: According to the authors, the vaccine-induced T cell response in identical twins seemed to be partly convergent and partly specific to each individual. In the study, vaccine-responding T cell clones were precisely tracked in identical twins.

Sequencing was performed on PBMCs. This chain joins TRBV10-3 to TRBJ2-7; 11 middle bases align to TRBD2. This TCR derives from a woman aged 18-29 years in good health. The CDR3: CAFSIAGGRNEQYF. The sequenced DNA: TGTGCCTTTTCCATAGCGGGAGGGCGGAACGAGCAGTACTTC.